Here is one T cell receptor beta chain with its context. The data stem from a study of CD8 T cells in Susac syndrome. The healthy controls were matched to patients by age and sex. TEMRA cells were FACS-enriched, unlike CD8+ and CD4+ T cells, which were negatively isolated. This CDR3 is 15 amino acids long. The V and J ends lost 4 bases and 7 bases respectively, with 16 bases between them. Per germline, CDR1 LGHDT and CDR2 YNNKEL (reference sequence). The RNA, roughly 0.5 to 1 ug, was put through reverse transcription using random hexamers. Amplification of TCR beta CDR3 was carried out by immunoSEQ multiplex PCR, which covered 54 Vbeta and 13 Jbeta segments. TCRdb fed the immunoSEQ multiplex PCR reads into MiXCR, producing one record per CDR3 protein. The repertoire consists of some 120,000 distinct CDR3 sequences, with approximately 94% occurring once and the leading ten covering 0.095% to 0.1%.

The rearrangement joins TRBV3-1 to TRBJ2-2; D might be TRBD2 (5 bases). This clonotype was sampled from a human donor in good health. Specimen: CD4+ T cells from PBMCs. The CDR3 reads CASSPTPGSGGELFF. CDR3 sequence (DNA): TGTGCCAGCAGCCCCACCCCGGGGTCGGGCGGGGAGCTGTTTTTT.